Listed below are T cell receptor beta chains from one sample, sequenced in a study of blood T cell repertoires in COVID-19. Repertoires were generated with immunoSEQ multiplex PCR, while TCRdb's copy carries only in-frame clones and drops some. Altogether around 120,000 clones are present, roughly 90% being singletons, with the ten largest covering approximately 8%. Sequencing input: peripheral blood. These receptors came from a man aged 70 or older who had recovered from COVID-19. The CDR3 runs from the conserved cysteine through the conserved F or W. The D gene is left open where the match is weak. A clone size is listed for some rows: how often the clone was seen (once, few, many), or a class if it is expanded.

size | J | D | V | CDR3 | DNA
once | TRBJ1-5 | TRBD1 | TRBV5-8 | CASSLDRGPAGNQPQHF | TGTGCCAGCAGCTTGGACAGGGGACCGGCGGGCAATCAGCCCCAGCATTTT
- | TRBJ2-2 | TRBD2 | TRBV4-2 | CASSQGLAGSGGGGELFF | TGTGCCAGCAGCCAGGGACTAGCGGGCTCAGGAGGTGGCGGGGAGCTGTTTTTT
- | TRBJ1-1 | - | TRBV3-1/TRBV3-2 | CASSQGTGGTEAFF | TGTGCCAGCAGCCAAGGAACAGGTGGGACTGAAGCTTTCTTT
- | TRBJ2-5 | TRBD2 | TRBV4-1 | CASSQDKGSLAGAQETQYF | TGCGCCAGCAGCCAAGATAAGGGATCTCTAGCGGGCGCACAAGAGACCCAGTACTTC
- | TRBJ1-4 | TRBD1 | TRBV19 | CASSKGGGTANEKLFF | TGTGCCAGTAGTAAAGGTGGCGGGACAGCGAATGAAAAACTGTTTTTT
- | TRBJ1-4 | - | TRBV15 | CATSRDLGLVEKLFF | TGTGCCACCAGCAGAGATTTGGGGCTGGTTGAAAAACTGTTTTTT
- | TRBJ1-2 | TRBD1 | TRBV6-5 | CASGRDRNYGYTF | TGTGCCAGCGGCCGGGACAGAAACTATGGCTACACCTTC
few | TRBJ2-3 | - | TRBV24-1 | CATSDPGGPSTDTQYF | TGTGCCACCAGTGATCCGGGGGGCCCTAGCACAGATACGCAGTATTTT
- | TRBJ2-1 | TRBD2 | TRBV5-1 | CASSFSGGGYNEQFF | TGCGCCAGCAGCTTCAGCGGGGGGGGCTACAATGAGCAGTTCTTC
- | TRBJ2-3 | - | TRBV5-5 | CASSSQDTQYF | TGTGCCAGCAGCTCCCAGGATACGCAGTATTTT
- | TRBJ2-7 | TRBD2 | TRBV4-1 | CASSPRTSGVLYEQYF | TGCGCCAGCAGCCCGCGGACTAGCGGGGTACTCTACGAGCAGTACTTC
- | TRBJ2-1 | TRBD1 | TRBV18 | CASSPTGDYNEQFF | TGTGCCAGCTCACCTACAGGGGACTACAATGAGCAGTTCTTC